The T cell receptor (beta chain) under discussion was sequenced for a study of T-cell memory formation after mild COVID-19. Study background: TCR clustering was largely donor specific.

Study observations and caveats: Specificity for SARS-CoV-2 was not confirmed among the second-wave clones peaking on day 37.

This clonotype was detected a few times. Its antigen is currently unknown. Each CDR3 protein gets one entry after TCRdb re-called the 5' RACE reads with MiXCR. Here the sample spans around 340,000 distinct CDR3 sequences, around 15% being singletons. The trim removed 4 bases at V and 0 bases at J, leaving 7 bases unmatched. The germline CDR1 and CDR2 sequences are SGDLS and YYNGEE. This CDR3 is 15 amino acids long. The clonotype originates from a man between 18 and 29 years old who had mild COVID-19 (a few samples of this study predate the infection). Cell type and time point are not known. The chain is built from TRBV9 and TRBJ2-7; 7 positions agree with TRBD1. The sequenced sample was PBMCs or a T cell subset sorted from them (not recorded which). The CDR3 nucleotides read TGTGCCAGCAGCTCCCGACAGGGAAGCTCCTACGAGCAGTACTTC. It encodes CASSSRQGSSYEQYF.